This T cell receptor beta chain originates from a study of OX40 agonist ivuxolimab in advanced cancers. At the level of the study: Patients were given ivuxolimab, an antibody that agonizes OX40 (CD134). Subjects had a mean age of roughly 60 years, with a range of 23 to 79; around 84% were male. The study, taken as a whole, reports: Which antigen the expanded peripheral T cells recognized is unknown.

Comment on this clone: The antigen remains undetermined.

The protocol was immunoSEQ multiplex PCR, while the TCRdb copy is restricted to in-frame clones and leaves out a portion. The sample lists almost 65,000 clones, 75% to 85% occurring once. CDR3 length equals 17 residues. With V trimmed by 4 bases and J by 5 bases, 13 bases remained unmatched. Germline V gene sequence: CDR1 SGDLS, CDR2 YYNGEE. The sequences come from CD4+ or CD8+ T cells sorted from blood, collected in a trial of the OX40 agonist ivuxolimab. The genes are TRBV9 and TRBJ2-5, with 11 bases matching TRBD2. This TCR came from an adult with an advanced solid tumor such as melanoma, head and neck, liver or kidney cancer. The CDR3 loop reads CASSHSQLAGGHETQYF. The CDR3 DNA is TGTGCCAGCAGCCATTCTCAATTAGCGGGGGGGCACGAGACCCAGTACTTC.